Shown below are 2 T cell receptor beta chains from a single sample sequenced in a study of breast tumors, draining lymph nodes, adjacent tissues. TCRdb reanalysed the multiplex PCR reads using MiXCR and keeps one entry per CDR3 protein. The sample includes more than 50,000 distinct CDR3 sequences, approximately 54% of them seen just once. Source material: breast tumor tissue. The receptors originated from a female donor with breast cancer. Some clones in this sample may be carry-over from other donors' samples.

V usage is TRBV28 and J usage is TRBJ1-6; 10 bases map to TRBD1. J gave up 10 bases and V 7 bases, and 7 bases lay outside the gene matches. CDR3 length equals 14 residues. Germline CDR1 MDHEN, CDR2 SYDVKM. The CDR3 DNA is TGTGCCAGCACCACAGGGACAGGGGAATCACCCCTCCACTTT. This sequence encodes CASTTGTGESPLHF.

The V and J genes are TRBV20-1 and TRBJ2-3; 13 positions match TRBD2. Trimming took 5 bases from V and 6 from J; bases not matched to a gene: 5. CDR1 is DFQATT, CDR2 SNEGSKA, per germline (reference sequence). The CDR3 spans 14 residues. CDR3 in amino acids: CSARRGLAGDTQYF. CDR3 nucleotide sequence: TGCAGTGCTCGACGGGGACTAGCGGGGGATACGCAGTATTTT.